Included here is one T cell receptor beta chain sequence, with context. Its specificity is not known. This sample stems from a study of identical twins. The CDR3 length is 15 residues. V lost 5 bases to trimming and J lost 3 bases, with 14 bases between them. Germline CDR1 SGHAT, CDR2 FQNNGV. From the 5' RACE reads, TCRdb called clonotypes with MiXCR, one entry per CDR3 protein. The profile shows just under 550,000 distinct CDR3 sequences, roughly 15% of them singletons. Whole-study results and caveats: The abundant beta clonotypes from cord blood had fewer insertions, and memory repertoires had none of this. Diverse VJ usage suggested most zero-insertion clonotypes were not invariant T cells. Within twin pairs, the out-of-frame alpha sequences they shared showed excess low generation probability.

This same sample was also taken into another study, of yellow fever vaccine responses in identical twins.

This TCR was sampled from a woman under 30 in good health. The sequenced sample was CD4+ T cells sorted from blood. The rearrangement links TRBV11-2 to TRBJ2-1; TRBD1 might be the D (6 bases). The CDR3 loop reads CASSEWLGGYNEQFF. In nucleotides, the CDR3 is TGTGCCAGCAGCGAATGGCTAGGGGGCTACAATGAGCAGTTCTTC. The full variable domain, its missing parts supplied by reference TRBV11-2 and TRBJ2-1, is EAGVAQSPRYKIIEKRQSVAFWCNPISGHATLYWYQQILGQGPKLLIQFQNNGVVDDSQLPKDRFSAERLKGVDSTLKIQPAKLEDSAVYLCASSEWLGGYNEQFFGPGTRLTVL.